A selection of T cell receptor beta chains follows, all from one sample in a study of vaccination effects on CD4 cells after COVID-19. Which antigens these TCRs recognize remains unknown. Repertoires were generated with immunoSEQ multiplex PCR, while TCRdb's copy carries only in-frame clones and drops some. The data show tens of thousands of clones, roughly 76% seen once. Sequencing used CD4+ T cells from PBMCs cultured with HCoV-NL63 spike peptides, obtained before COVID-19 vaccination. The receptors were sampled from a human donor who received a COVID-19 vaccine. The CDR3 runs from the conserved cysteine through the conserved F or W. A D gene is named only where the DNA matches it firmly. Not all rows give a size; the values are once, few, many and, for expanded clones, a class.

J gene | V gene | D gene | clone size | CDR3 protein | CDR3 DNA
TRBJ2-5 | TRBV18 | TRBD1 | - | CASSPRQGETQYF | TGTGCCAGCTCACCCCGACAGGGGGAGACCCAGTACTTC
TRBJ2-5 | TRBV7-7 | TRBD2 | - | CASSRLAGGGETQYF | TGTGCCAGCAGCCGACTAGCGGGGGGAGGAGAGACCCAGTACTTC
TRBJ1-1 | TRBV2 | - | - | CASNILRLTNTEAFF | TGTGCCAGCAATATACTAAGACTTACTAACACTGAAGCTTTCTTT
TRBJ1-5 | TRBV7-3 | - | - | CASSSGGNQPQHF | TGTGCCAGCAGCTCGGGGGGAAATCAGCCCCAGCATTTT
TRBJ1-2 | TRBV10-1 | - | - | CASSSGPNYGYTF | TGCGCCAGCTCCTCGGGACCTAACTATGGCTACACCTTC
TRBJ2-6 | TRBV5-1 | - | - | CASSLGRRTASGANVLTF | TGCGCCAGCAGCTTGGGTCGACGGACCGCCTCCGGGGCCAACGTCCTGACTTTC
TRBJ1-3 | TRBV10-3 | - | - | CAISEGSSAGNTIYF | TGTGCCATCAGTGAGGGAAGCTCAGCTGGAAACACCATATATTTT
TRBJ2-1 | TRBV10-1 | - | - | CASSEGWLYNEQFF | TGCGCCAGCAGTGAAGGATGGCTTTACAATGAGCAGTTCTTC
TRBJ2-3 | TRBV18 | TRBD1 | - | CASSPIDRGDTQYF | TGTGCCAGCTCACCGATCGACAGGGGTGATACGCAGTATTTT
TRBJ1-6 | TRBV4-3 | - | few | CASSQDSSYNSPLHF | TGCGCCAGCAGCCAAGACAGCTCCTATAATTCACCCCTCCACTTT
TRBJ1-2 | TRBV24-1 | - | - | CATSDPRQMPYGYTF | TGTGCCACCAGTGATCCTAGACAGATGCCCTATGGCTACACCTTC
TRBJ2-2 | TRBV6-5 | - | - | CASTEDPRRGELFF | TGTGCCAGCACAGAGGACCCTAGGAGGGGGGAGCTGTTTTTT
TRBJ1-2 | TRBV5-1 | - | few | CASSLQSAGGAQNGYTF | TGCGCCAGCAGCCTGCAATCTGCGGGGGGCGCACAAAATGGCTACACCTTC
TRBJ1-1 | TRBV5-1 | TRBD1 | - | CASSLDTGGIPEAFF | TGCGCCAGCAGCTTGGACACAGGGGGCATCCCTGAAGCTTTCTTT
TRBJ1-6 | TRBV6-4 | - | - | CASSEFFWNSPLHF | TGTGCCAGCAGTGAATTCTTCTGGAATTCACCCCTCCACTTT
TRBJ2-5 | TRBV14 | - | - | CASSQAGSRETQYF | TGTGCCAGCAGCCAAGCGGGTTCTCGAGAGACCCAGTACTTC
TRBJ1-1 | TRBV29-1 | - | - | CSVLVQPNTEAFF | TGCAGCGTGCTAGTACAACCAAACACTGAAGCTTTCTTT
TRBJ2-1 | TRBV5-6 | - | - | CASSAFIEQFF | TGTGCCAGCAGCGCCTTTATTGAGCAGTTCTTC
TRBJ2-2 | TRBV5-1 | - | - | CASSTGNTGELFF | TGCGCCAGCAGTACAGGGAACACCGGGGAGCTGTTTTTT
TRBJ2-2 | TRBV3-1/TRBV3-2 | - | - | CASSLARVGTGELFF | TGTGCCAGCAGCTTGGCCAGGGTTGGCACCGGGGAGCTGTTTTTT
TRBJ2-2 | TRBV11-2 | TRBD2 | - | CASSPGGGIGELFF | TGTGCCAGCAGCCCCGGGGGAGGGATCGGGGAGCTGTTTTTT
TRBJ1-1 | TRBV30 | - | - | CAWSGNMNTEAFF | TGTGCCTGGAGTGGAAACATGAACACTGAAGCTTTCTTT
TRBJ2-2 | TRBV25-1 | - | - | CASRPKVKGSNDTGELFF | TGTGCCAGCAGACCCAAGGTTAAGGGGAGTAATGACACCGGGGAGCTGTTTTTT
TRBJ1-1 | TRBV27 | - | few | CASSQFRAGDTEAFF | TGTGCCAGCAGCCAGTTTAGGGCGGGTGACACTGAAGCTTTCTTT
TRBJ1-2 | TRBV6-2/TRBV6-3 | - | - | CASSYDRNYGYTF | TGTGCCAGCAGTTATGACAGGAACTATGGCTACACCTTC
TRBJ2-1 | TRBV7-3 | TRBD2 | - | CASSPWASGGGEQFF | TGTGCCAGCAGCCCCTGGGCTAGCGGGGGGGGTGAGCAGTTCTTC
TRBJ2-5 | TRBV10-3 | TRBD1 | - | CAIRGTGQETQYF | TGTGCCATCAGGGGGACAGGGCAAGAGACCCAGTACTTC
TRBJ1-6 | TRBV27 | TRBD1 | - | CASSMGQVNNSPLHF | TGTGCCAGCAGTATGGGACAGGTGAATAATTCACCCCTCCACTTT
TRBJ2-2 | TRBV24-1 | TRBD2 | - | CATSDLAGWSNTGELFF | TGTGCCACCAGTGATTTAGCGGGGTGGTCGAACACCGGGGAGCTGTTTTTT
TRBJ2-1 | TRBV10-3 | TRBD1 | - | CAISGLYGQGGNEQFF | TGTGCCATCAGTGGGCTATACGGACAGGGTGGGAATGAGCAGTTCTTC
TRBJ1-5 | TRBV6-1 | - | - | CASSEARFWSGLRQPQHF | TGTGCCAGCAGTGAAGCGCGATTTTGGTCGGGGCTTAGACAGCCCCAGCATTTT
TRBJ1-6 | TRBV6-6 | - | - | CASSYGLNSPLHF | TGTGCCAGCAGTTACGGGTTAAATTCACCCCTCCACTTT
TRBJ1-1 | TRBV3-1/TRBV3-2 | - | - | CGTQGFEAFF | TGTGGAACTCAGGGCTTTGAAGCTTTCTTT
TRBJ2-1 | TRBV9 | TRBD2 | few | CASSVLTSGGAGGNEQFF | TGTGCCAGCAGCGTTCTCACTAGCGGGGGGGCCGGAGGCAATGAGCAGTTCTTC
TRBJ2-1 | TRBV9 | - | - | CASSGLHRNEQFF | TGTGCCAGCAGCGGCCTGCATCGGAATGAGCAGTTCTTC
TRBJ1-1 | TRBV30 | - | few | CAWDGRIGLNTEAFF | TGTGCCTGGGATGGGCGCATTGGTCTGAACACTGAAGCTTTCTTT
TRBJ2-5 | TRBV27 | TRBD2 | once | CAPEPRGGETQYF | TGTGCCCCGGAGCCACGCGGGGGTGAGACCCAGTACTTC
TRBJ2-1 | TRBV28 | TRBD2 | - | CASSFSGRYNEQFF | TGTGCCAGCAGTTTTAGCGGGAGATACAATGAGCAGTTCTTC
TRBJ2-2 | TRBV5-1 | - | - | CASSLEVSRRGAAGELFF | TGCGCCAGCAGCTTGGAAGTCTCCAGGAGGGGGGCGGCCGGGGAGCTGTTTTTT
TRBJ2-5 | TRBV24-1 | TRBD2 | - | CATSGQIGGEETQYF | TGTGCCACCAGTGGCCAGATCGGGGGGGAAGAGACCCAGTACTTC